This TCR beta chain was captured in a study of T cells in Graves' hyperthyroidism and ophthalmopathy. Amplified TCR beta CDR3 regions came from RNA transcripts. A first-round RT-PCR of the TCR CDR3 used the HTBI primer set. MiXCR was run by TCRdb on the multiplex PCR reads, yielding one entry per CDR3 protein. Seen here are approximately 610,000 distinct CDR3 sequences, 16% observed once, and the top ten hold under 20%. This clonotype was observed at least ten times. This CDR3 has 15 residues. V was pared by 6 bases and J by 4 bases, with 18 bases between. The sample consisted of blood. This chain uses TRBV12-3 or TRBV12-4 with TRBJ1-2; D is possibly TRBD1 (5 bases). This clonotype was obtained from a woman aged 18-29 years with Graves' hyperthyroidism. In DNA, the CDR3 is TGTGCCAGCAGCCCCGAGGCGGGGGAAAGCTATGGCTACACCTTC. It specifies CASSPEAGESYGYTF.